Described below is a single TCR beta chain sequence and its context. The antigen remains unidentified. This entry comes from a study of cytomegalovirus exposure and HLA in healthy donors. The CDR3 has 13 amino acids. V was cut by 0 bases and J by 8 bases, with 10 bases left in between. CDR1 and CDR2 from the germline V gene are MNHEY and SMNVEV (reference sequence). Whereas donors were nominally healthy upon sampling, unrecorded immune exposures were probable. Both 60 Vbeta primers and 13 Jbeta primers went into the PCR. Produced via immunoSEQ multiplex PCR; TCRdb's table is partial and in-frame only. The sample records about 130,000 clones, roughly 79% being singletons. Study-wide results and limits: On later analysis, the bulk of CMV-associated TCR beta chains appeared to be HLA-restricted.

The source is a woman in her thirties or forties in good health and CMV-seronegative. The sequenced sample was PBMCs. The chain uses TRBV27 and TRBJ1-2; D gene uncertain. The CDR3 protein is CASSLSLWEGYTF. The CDR3 bases are TGTGCCAGCAGTTTATCGCTGTGGGAGGGCTACACCTTC.